The sample holds many counts of the clone carrying this T cell receptor beta chain. Its antigen is unidentified. Bulk tumor genomic DNA served as template, at roughly 600 ng per sample. Every primary tumor yielded several biopsies, spaced far apart, that were taken during surgery. Patients had untreated, newly diagnosed non-small cell lung cancer and underwent curative surgery. The donor pool consisted of newly diagnosed non-small cell lung cancer patients who were having surgery with curative intent. Amplification of TCR beta CDR3 was performed by multiplex PCR with 32 V and 13 J primers. Using its own MiXCR run on the multiplex PCR reads, TCRdb lists one record per CDR3 protein. The sample has 9,400 or so distinct CDR3 sequences, roughly a third seen once; the top ten hold roughly 10%. Germline V gives CDR1 SGHRS, CDR2 YFSETQ. The CDR3 totals 16 residues. V was pared by 4 bases and J by 5 bases, with 9 bases of the junction left unmatched.

The data belong to a study of immune heterogeneity within non-small cell lung tumors. Study-wide findings and caveats: Identical dominant CDR3 beta clonotypes spanned tumor sites within a patient, beside site-unique high-frequency clones.

The chain uses TRBV5-1 and TRBJ2-1; 10 bases are a match to TRBD2. This clonotype originated in a man in his sixties with non-small cell lung cancer. Sequences were obtained from lung tumor tissue. CDR3 loop: CASSPRSGRAHNEQFF. CDR3 coding DNA: TGCGCCAGCAGCCCACGAAGCGGGAGGGCCCACAATGAGCAGTTCTTC.